The 23 T cell receptor beta chains presented below share a single source sample, sequenced in a study of identical twins. One entry per CDR3 protein, called by TCRdb with MiXCR from the 5' RACE reads. The sample lists 200,000 to 250,000 distinct CDR3 sequences, roughly 12% seen once, with approximately 4% in the top ten. The data were also submitted as part of a second study, on yellow fever vaccine responses in identical twins.

Sequences were obtained from memory (CD45RO+) T cells sorted from blood. The receptors stem from a woman aged 18-29 years in good health.

The chain carries TRBV29-1 and TRBJ2-3; possibly TRBD1 or TRBD2 for D (6 bases each). Trimming removed 4 bases at V and 0 bases at J, with 26 bases between. The CDR3 extends over 19 amino acids. Germline V gene sequence: CDR1 SQVTM, CDR2 ANQGSEA. The chain's CDR3 is CSVVGGQKGPKISTDTQYF. DNA for the CDR3: TGCAGCGTTGTGGGGGGCCAAAAGGGACCAAAAATAAGCACAGATACGCAGTATTTT.

This clonotype was observed a handful of times. The chain links TRBV7-2 to TRBJ2-7; D perhaps matches TRBD1 (6 bases). Germline V CDR1 and CDR2: SGHTA, FQGNSA. With 5 bases removed from V and 1 base from J, the gap between germline ends came to 15 bases. This CDR3 comprises 15 residues. The CDR3 sequence: CASSTQAGESYEQYF. DNA for the CDR3: TGTGCCAGCAGCACCCAAGCAGGGGAGTCCTACGAGCAGTACTTC.

The rearrangement joins TRBV5-1 to TRBJ1-1; D gene ambiguous. V was trimmed by 1 base and J by 2 bases, leaving 9 bases between them. Germline V gene lookup returns CDR1 SGHRS and CDR2 YFSETQ. The CDR3 is 14 residues long. The CDR3 coding sequence is TGCGCCAGCAGCTTGTCTACAGTAAACACTGAAGCTTTCTTT. Translation: CASSLSTVNTEAFF.

This clonotype was observed at least ten times. This chain connects TRBV12-3 or TRBV12-4 to TRBJ1-2, with D perhaps matching TRBD1 (6 bases). This CDR3 is 13 amino acids long. V was shortened by 3 bases and J by 2 bases, with 7 bases between the two germline ends. The CDR3 coding sequence is TGTGCCAGCAGTTTGGGGGCAAACTATGGCTACACCTTC. It translates to CASSLGANYGYTF.

The table lists this clonotype with many counts. This rearrangement joins TRBV10-3 to TRBJ2-5; 12 bases match TRBD2. Looked up from germline, CDR1 is ENHRY and CDR2 is SYGVKD. There are 15 residues in the CDR3. V shed 5 bases, J shed 2 bases, and the junction held 3 bases outside the gene matches. CDR3 sequence reads: CAISRLAGEQETQYF. CDR3 DNA sequence: TGTGCCATCAGTAGACTAGCGGGGGAACAAGAGACCCAGTACTTC.

This clonotype was seen a few times. The chain has TRBV11-2 and TRBJ2-7; 7 nucleotides align to TRBD1. Germline assignment: CDR1 SGHAT and CDR2 FQNNGV. V gave up 5 bases and J gave up 4 bases; unmatched junction bases: 11. The CDR3 is 15 residues long. CDR3 coding DNA: TGTGCCAGCAGCGAACCCCACAGGGGACATTACGAGCAGTACTTC. It translates to CASSEPHRGHYEQYF. Combining the CDR3 with reference TRBV11-2 and TRBJ2-7 gives the whole variable domain EAGVAQSPRYKIIEKRQSVAFWCNPISGHATLYWYQQILGQGPKLLIQFQNNGVVDDSQLPKDRFSAERLKGVDSTLKIQPAKLEDSAVYLCASSEPHRGHYEQYFGPGTRLTVT.

This rearrangement joins TRBV3-1 to TRBJ1-2; 7 bases fit TRBD1. The CDR3 has 13 residues. V lost 5 bases to trimming and J lost 7 bases; unmatched junction nucleotides: 7. Germline CDR1 is LGHDT and CDR2 is YNNKEL (reference sequence). The CDR3 loop is CASSFRGISGYTF. The DNA for the CDR3 is TGTGCCAGCAGCTTCAGGGGGATCTCTGGCTACACCTTC.

This clonotype has more than one count but fewer than ten. This chain's CDR3 is CATSKERQGSSYEQYF. The DNA of the CDR3 is TGTGCCACCAGCAAAGAAAGACAGGGCAGCTCCTACGAGCAGTACTTC. The genes are TRBV15 and TRBJ2-7; TRBD1 aligns across 7 bases. The CDR3 loop spans 16 amino acids. In germline, CDR1 is LNHNV, CDR2 YYDKDF (reference sequence). Trimming at V came to 4 bases and at J to 0 bases, leaving 9 bases not matched to a gene.

This clonotype was counted many times. V gene TRBV12-3 or TRBV12-4 combines with J gene TRBJ2-1; 11 bases are shared with TRBD2. CDR3 length equals 15 residues. J gave up 5 bases and V 6 bases, and 6 bases lay outside the gene matches. CDR3 sequence (DNA): TGTGCCAGCAGGTTACTAGCGGGAGAAAACAATGAGCAGTTCTTC. Encoded protein: CASRLLAGENNEQFF.

The CDR3 DNA reads TGTGCCAGCAGAACAGGGGGCGGATTAGGGGAGCAGTACTTC. Protein sequence: CASRTGGGLGEQYF. The V call is TRBV6-1, the J call TRBJ2-7, with 9 bases aligning to TRBD1. CDR3 length: 14 residues. The germline CDR1 and CDR2 sequences are MNHNS and SASEGT. J lost 7 bases, V lost 6 bases, and 10 bases had no gene match.

This clonotype was counted ten times or more. V gene TRBV27 combines with J gene TRBJ1-5, with D unclear. Germline V gene data show CDR1 as MNHEY and CDR2 as SMNVEV (reference sequence). The CDR3 contains 13 residues. Trimming shortened V by 4 bases and J by 4 bases, and 8 bases separated the two germline ends. The CDR3 reads CASSSRGNQPQHF. The DNA for the CDR3 is TGTGCCAGCAGTTCCCGTGGGAATCAGCCCCAGCATTTT.

This clonotype was counted many times. The chain joins TRBV6-2 or TRBV6-3 to TRBJ2-5; D not resolved. The germline V and J ends were trimmed by 4 bases and 3 bases, with 9 bases remaining between them. This CDR3 has 13 amino acids. Germline V gene sequence: CDR1 MNHEY, CDR2 SVGEGT. This CDR3 reads CASSSAEEETQYF. Here the CDR3 DNA reads TGTGCCAGCAGTTCAGCCGAGGAAGAGACCCAGTACTTC.

This rearrangement joins TRBV27 to TRBJ2-7, with 14 bases lining up with TRBD2. Trimming cost V 8 bases and J 4 bases; bases outside gene matches: 7. Germline V lookup: CDR1 MNHEY, CDR2 SMNVEV (reference sequence). The CDR3 spans 15 residues. The CDR3 region has the DNA TGTGCCAGCGTCGGGACTAGCGGGGGAATGTACGAGCAGTACTTC. Amino acids: CASVGTSGGMYEQYF.

This clonotype was picked up a small number of times. This chain connects TRBV12-3 or TRBV12-4 to TRBJ1-4, with D hard to call. The CDR3 is 16 amino acids. Trimming shortened V by 5 bases and J by 1 base, and 14 bases separated the two germline ends. CDR3 in amino acids: CASSPPFRKTNEKLFF. CDR3 nucleotide sequence: TGTGCCAGCAGTCCGCCATTCAGGAAAACTAATGAAAAACTGTTTTTT.

This clonotype was seen only a few times. V and J are TRBV14 and TRBJ1-1; D unclear. Per the germline V gene, CDR1 is SGHDN and CDR2 is FVKESK. V was shortened by 2 bases and J by 4 bases, with 8 bases between the two germline ends. The CDR3 sequence is 13 residues long. The CDR3 coding sequence is TGTGCCAGCAGCCAACGATACAGCACTGAAGCTTTCTTT. This gives the protein CASSQRYSTEAFF.

The V call is TRBV29-1, the J call TRBJ2-1; tentatively, D is TRBD1 or TRBD2 (6 bases each). Germline CDR1 SQVTM, CDR2 ANQGSEA. This CDR3 has 12 amino acids. Deletions cut 2 bases from V and 9 bases from J, with 11 bases between. CDR3 region: CSVEMGGGEQFF. DNA of the CDR3: TGCAGCGTTGAAATGGGGGGCGGTGAGCAGTTCTTC.

In its sample, this clonotype was seen a few times. V usage is TRBV20-1 and J usage is TRBJ2-5; the match to TRBD2 covers 11 bases. Germline values: CDR1 DFQATT, CDR2 SNEGSKA (reference sequence). The V gene end was trimmed by 6 bases and the J gene end by 3 bases; junction bases not matched to a gene: 6. The CDR3 runs 14 residues. The CDR3 DNA sequence: TGCAGTGCAAAGAGGGGACTAGCGGAAGAGACCCAGTACTTC. It specifies CSAKRGLAEETQYF.

This chain joins TRBV20-1 and TRBJ1-5, with 8 bases fitting TRBD1. The CDR3 runs 15 residues. CDR1 is DFQATT and CDR2 is SNEGSKA in the germline V gene (reference sequence). V was pared by 5 bases and J by 3 bases, with 9 bases of the junction left unmatched. The CDR3 sequence: CSAPEQGVNNQPQHF. The CDR3, as DNA: TGCAGTGCTCCCGAACAGGGGGTAAACAATCAGCCCCAGCATTTT.

This chain joins TRBV20-1 and TRBJ2-5; the D gene is possibly TRBD1 (6 bases). Trimming removed 3 bases at V and 4 bases at J, with 18 bases between. This CDR3 has 15 amino acids. In germline, CDR1 is DFQATT, CDR2 SNEGSKA (reference sequence). CDR3 sequence: CSARLGATGLETQYF. CDR3 sequence (DNA): TGCAGTGCTAGGTTAGGGGCAACAGGGCTAGAGACCCAGTACTTC.

This clonotype has ten or more counts. The chain has TRBV7-2 and TRBJ2-5, with D maybe TRBD2 (6 bases). Germline CDR1 and CDR2: SGHTA and FQGNSA. V lost 2 bases, J lost 1 base, and 8 bases lay in between. The CDR3 totals 14 residues. The CDR3, as DNA: TGTGCCAGCAGCTTACTGGGGGGCCAAGAGACCCAGTACTTC. Residues: CASSLLGGQETQYF.

The chain links TRBV19 to TRBJ2-1; TRBD2 agrees at 7 bases. Losses at the gene ends were 5 bases for V and 10 bases for J; bases not matched to a gene: 8. This CDR3 has 13 residues. The germline gives CDR1 LNHDA, CDR2 SQIVND (reference sequence). The CDR3 here is CASSGRASGEQFF. CDR3 bases: TGTGCCAGTAGTGGTAGGGCTAGCGGAGAGCAGTTCTTC.

This clonotype appeared many times. The chain joins TRBV29-1 to TRBJ2-5; 11 bases line up with TRBD1. Unmatched junction bases numbered 7, after V lost 5 bases and J lost 5 bases. The CDR3 has 14 amino acids. CDR1 SQVTM and CDR2 ANQGSEA come from the germline V gene. DNA for the CDR3: TGCAGCGTTAGACGGACAGGGGGCGGGGAGACCCAGTACTTC. This sequence encodes CSVRRTGGGETQYF.

This clonotype was picked up a small number of times. This chain connects TRBV7-2 to TRBJ2-5; possible D gene TRBD1, 5 bases. The V gene lost 1 base and the J gene lost 3 bases, with 9 bases spanning the gap. The germline V gene encodes CDR1 SGHTA and CDR2 FQGNSA. The CDR3 sequence is 14 residues long. CDR3 coding DNA: TGTGCCAGCAGCTTAGGGTGGGGCGAAGAGACCCAGTACTTC. Translating gives CASSLGWGEETQYF.